The 26 T cell receptor beta chains listed next were all sequenced from one sample in a study of blood T cell repertoires in COVID-19. TCRdb keeps only in-frame clones here, not all; method: immunoSEQ multiplex PCR. The repertoire holds 250,000 to 300,000 clones, with more than 75% as singletons. Sequencing used PBMCs or T cells enriched from blood (not recorded which). The receptor set was obtained from a woman aged 40 to 50 with acute COVID-19.

The rearrangement links TRBV18 to TRBJ1-4; D call uncertain. The length of the CDR3 is 13 residues. V was trimmed by 6 bases and J by 3 bases, leaving 8 bases between them. Looked up from germline, CDR1 is KGHSH and CDR2 is LQKENI. The CDR3 is CASSEGSNEKLFF. The CDR3 DNA follows: TGTGCCAGCTCTGAGGGATCTAATGAAAAACTGTTTTTT.

CDR3 loop: CASSYYRTSGYNEQFF. The CDR3 DNA is TGTGCCAGCAGTTACTATAGGACTAGCGGGTACAATGAGCAGTTCTTC. V is TRBV6-6 and J is TRBJ2-1; TRBD2 matches at 11 bases. This CDR3 has 16 amino acids. Germline V gene lookup returns CDR1 MNHNY and CDR2 SVGAGI (reference sequence). Germline trimming cut 1 base from V and 4 bases from J; bases unmatched to any gene: 3.

The chain combines TRBV27 with TRBJ2-3; D unresolved. This CDR3 is 13 amino acids long. Germline V gene lookup returns CDR1 MNHEY and CDR2 SMNVEV (reference sequence). V lost 1 base and J lost 5, with 7 bases in between. The CDR3 DNA reads TGTGCCAGCAGTTTATATCTAGGAGATACGCAGTATTTT. This gives the protein CASSLYLGDTQYF.

The rearrangement uses TRBV7-9 and TRBJ1-3, with 8 nucleotides matching TRBD1. This CDR3 contains 16 residues. With V trimmed by 0 bases and J by 7 bases, 8 bases remained unmatched. The germline gives CDR1 SEHNR, CDR2 FQNEAQ (reference sequence). CDR3 nucleotides: TGTGCCAGCAGCTTAGCCCCGGACAGGGACGGGAACACCATATATTTT. This gives the protein CASSLAPDRDGNTIYF.

This rearrangement joins TRBV5-1 to TRBJ1-2; D is unclear. The germline V gene has CDR1 SGHRS and CDR2 YFSETQ. This CDR3 has 14 residues. V shed 4 bases and J shed 3 bases, with 13 bases lying between them. The CDR3 loop reads CASSPGGVDYGYTF. The CDR3 DNA reads as TGCGCCAGCAGCCCCGGCGGGGTGGACTATGGCTACACCTTC.

CDR3 DNA: TGTGCCAGCAGCTTCGGGACTAGCGGGAAGGGTGAGCAGTTCTTC. Amino acids: CASSFGTSGKGEQFF. V usage is TRBV5-4 and J usage is TRBJ2-1, with 13 bases lining up with TRBD2. The trim removed 2 bases at V and 9 bases at J, leaving 5 bases unmatched. Germline CDR1 SGHNT, CDR2 YYREEE (reference sequence). The CDR3 extends over 15 amino acids.

In DNA, the CDR3 is TGTGCCACCAGCAGAGATCGGAGGGGCACCATATATTTT. Encoded protein: CATSRDRRGTIYF. The chain joins TRBV15 to TRBJ1-3; perhaps TRBD1 as D (5 bases). The CDR3 has 13 residues. Germline values: CDR1 LNHNV, CDR2 YYDKDF (reference sequence). V was pared by 0 bases and J by 9 bases, with 9 bases between.

This chain joins TRBV23-1 and TRBJ1-1; 8 positions agree with TRBD1. Being an ORF, TRBV23-1 has a function that is uncertain. Trimming at V came to 2 bases and at J to 6 bases, leaving 8 bases not matched to a gene. The CDR3 has 15 amino acids. CDR3 region: CASSQRDRGNPEAFF. The CDR3 nucleotides are TGCGCCAGCAGTCAACGAGACAGGGGAAACCCTGAAGCTTTCTTT.

This chain links TRBV28 with TRBJ1-6, with D possibly matching TRBD1 (5 bases). The length of the CDR3 is 14 residues. V was clipped by 5 bases and J by 4 bases, with 9 bases between them. CDR1 is MDHEN, CDR2 SYDVKM, per germline. The CDR3 is CASSPGPYNSPLHF. The CDR3 bases are TGTGCCAGCAGTCCAGGGCCATATAATTCACCCCTCCACTTT.

J is TRBJ1-3 and V is TRBV28; TRBD1 aligns across 9 bases. CDR1 is MDHEN and CDR2 is SYDVKM in the germline V gene. V lost 5 bases to trimming and J lost 2 bases; unmatched junction nucleotides: 7. This CDR3 is built from 16 residues. The CDR3 is CASSLTGGPPGNTIYF. The CDR3 DNA is TGTGCCAGCAGTCTAACAGGGGGCCCTCCTGGAAACACCATATATTTT.

V and J are TRBV19 and TRBJ1-5; D perhaps matches TRBD1 (5 bases). Deletions cut 5 bases from V and 3 bases from J, with 14 bases between. The CDR3 loop spans 15 amino acids. Germline V CDR1 and CDR2: LNHDA, SQIVND (reference sequence). CDR3 sequence: CASSAPTENNQPQHF. The CDR3 coding sequence is TGTGCCAGTAGTGCCCCGACAGAAAACAATCAGCCCCAGCATTTT.

The chain is built from TRBV4-1 and TRBJ2-3; 13 nucleotides agree with TRBD2. Germline trimming cut 4 bases from V and 6 bases from J; bases unmatched to any gene: 10. Germline V lookup: CDR1 MGHRA, CDR2 YSYEKL. There are 17 residues in the CDR3. CDR3 DNA: TGCGCCAGCAGCCTCTCGGGACTAGCGGGATTCGGGGATACGCAGTATTTT. Its protein product is CASSLSGLAGFGDTQYF.

The chain links TRBV12-3 or TRBV12-4 to TRBJ1-5; D perhaps matches TRBD1 (5 bases). This CDR3 region has 13 residues. The germline V and J ends were trimmed by 5 bases and 2 bases, with 7 bases remaining between them. The CDR3 DNA follows: TGTGCCAGCAGTCAGGGTGGCAATCAGCCCCAGCATTTT. Its translation: CASSQGGNQPQHF.

The rearrangement uses TRBV5-8 and TRBJ2-1; maybe TRBD2 (6 bases). Trimming took 5 bases from V and 0 from J, leaving 15 bases between them. The CDR3 loop spans 16 amino acids. Germline CDR1 reads SGHTS; CDR2 reads YDEGEE. The CDR3 loop reads CASRGGTLLSYNEQFF. The DNA for the CDR3 is TGTGCCAGCAGGGGCGGGACCCTGCTCTCCTACAATGAGCAGTTCTTC.

The chain links TRBV27 to TRBJ2-5; no reliable D call. The CDR3 loop spans 11 amino acids. V was shortened by 4 bases and J by 3 bases, with 3 bases between the two germline ends. The germline V gene encodes CDR1 MNHEY and CDR2 SMNVEV (reference sequence). The CDR3 is CASSSKETQYF. In DNA form, the CDR3 reads TGTGCCAGCAGTTCTAAAGAGACCCAGTACTTC.

The V gene is TRBV7-9, the J gene TRBJ1-1; D may be TRBD1 (5 bases). The CDR3 sequence is 12 residues long. Trimming left V 4 bases short and J 10 bases short, with 13 bases between. Germline-derived CDR1 and CDR2 are SEHNR and FQNEAQ (reference sequence). CDR3 sequence reads: CASSSTGVGAFF. The CDR3 region has the DNA TGTGCCAGCAGCTCTACGGGGGTAGGAGCTTTCTTT.

The chain combines TRBV2 with TRBJ2-1; 7 nucleotides line up with TRBD2. The CDR3 contains 15 residues. V lost 8 bases, J lost 8 bases, and 15 bases stayed unmatched. From germline, CDR1 is SNHLY and CDR2 FYNNEI. CDR3 in amino acids: CASSKDSGGLDEQFF. The CDR3 coding sequence is TGTGCCAGCTCTAAGGACTCGGGGGGACTGGATGAGCAGTTCTTC.

V and J are TRBV19 and TRBJ1-2; D is ambiguous. The CDR3 has 12 amino acids. V was clipped by 3 bases and J by 6 bases, with 8 bases between them. Germline CDR1 LNHDA, CDR2 SQIVND (reference sequence). CDR3 nucleotide sequence: TGTGCCAGTAGTATGGGAGGGAATGGCTACACCTTC. Translated: CASSMGGNGYTF.

The CDR3 sequence: CATSRDLWAGKLFF. The CDR3, as DNA: TGTGCCACCAGCAGAGATTTGTGGGCCGGAAAACTGTTTTTT. The V and J genes are TRBV15 and TRBJ1-4, with D unclear. The CDR3 contains 14 residues. With 0 bases removed from V and 10 bases from J, the gap between germline ends came to 12 bases. Germline CDR1 LNHNV, CDR2 YYDKDF (reference sequence).

The CDR3: CASRGGTGESPLHF. The CDR3 nucleotides are TGTGCCAGCAGGGGCGGGACAGGGGAATCACCCCTCCACTTT. The J gene is TRBJ1-6, the V gene TRBV2; 10 bases fit TRBD1. Looked up from germline, CDR1 is SNHLY and CDR2 is FYNNEI. The V gene end was trimmed by 6 bases and the J gene end by 10 bases; junction bases not matched to a gene: 6. This CDR3 region has 14 residues.

The chain carries TRBV7-9 and TRBJ1-6; weak D call: TRBD1 (5 bases). V lost 1 base, J lost 9 bases, and 19 bases lay in between. The CDR3 runs to 17 residues. Germline V gene lookup returns CDR1 SEHNR and CDR2 FQNEAQ (reference sequence). The CDR3 DNA is TGTGCCAGCAGCTTAGGGGGCCAGTCAAACCTCTTTTCACCCCTCCACTTT. Amino acid sequence: CASSLGGQSNLFSPLHF.

The rearrangement links TRBV18 to TRBJ1-2; TRBD1 agrees at 11 bases. V dropped 6 bases and J dropped 3; count of bases not matched to a gene: 6. Germline V gene data show CDR1 as KGHSH and CDR2 as LQKENI. The CDR3 contains 15 residues. DNA of the CDR3: TGTGCCAGCTCGCGGACAGGGGGCGCGGACTATGGCTACACCTTC. This sequence encodes CASSRTGGADYGYTF.

A single count supports this clone. CDR3: CATSDLRQTNTGELFF. The CDR3 nucleotides are TGTGCCACCAGTGATTTGAGACAGACGAACACCGGGGAGCTGTTTTTT. The rearrangement uses TRBV24-1 and TRBJ2-2; tentatively, D is TRBD1 (5 bases). The CDR3 loop spans 16 amino acids. Trimming cost V 0 bases and J 0 bases, with 7 bases left between them. Germline CDR1 KGHDR, CDR2 SFDVKD.

The rearrangement links TRBV30 to TRBJ2-2; the D gene is possibly TRBD1 (5 bases). The CDR3 totals 14 residues. V gave up 4 bases and J gave up 2 bases, with 11 bases separating them. CDR1 GTSNPN and CDR2 SVGIG come from the germline V gene (reference sequence). The DNA of the CDR3 is TGTGCCTGGAATCAGGGTTCCAACACCGGGGAGCTGTTTTTT. Protein product: CAWNQGSNTGELFF.

The sample holds one count of this clone. The chain couples TRBV11-1 to TRBJ2-1; 8 bases fit TRBD2. The trim removed 5 bases at V and 6 bases at J, leaving 9 bases unmatched. CDR1 is SGHAT and CDR2 is FQDESV in the germline V gene (reference sequence). There are 15 residues in the CDR3. The CDR3 is CASSQAGVVGNEQFF. The CDR3 coding sequence is TGTGCCAGCAGCCAAGCGGGAGTAGTCGGCAATGAGCAGTTCTTC.

V gene TRBV11-3 combines with J gene TRBJ2-3, with 11 nucleotides matching TRBD2. The germline CDR1 and CDR2 sequences are SGHNT and YENEEA. The CDR3 loop spans 17 amino acids. Losses at the gene ends were 2 bases for V and 0 bases for J; bases not matched to a gene: 4. In DNA form, the CDR3 reads TGTGCCAGCAGCTTATCGAGGACTAGCGGGAGCACAGATACGCAGTATTTT. Amino acids: CASSLSRTSGSTDTQYF.